What follows are 10 T cell receptor beta chains derived from one specimen sequenced in a study of CD8+ T cells in alopecia areata. Described treatment: oral pan-JAK inhibitor, 5-10 mg twice daily. Once RNA had been extracted, it was reverse transcribed into cDNA to act as the sequencing template. Sequenced by immunoSEQ multiplex PCR; TCRdb stores in-frame clones only, minus some. The sample records around 290,000 clones, 55% to 75% being singletons. Sample: CD4+ T cells sorted from blood, taken at week 24, from a patient treated with tofacitinib. Receptors were obtained from a human donor with alopecia areata.

The CDR3 sequence is CASSMPSGTGDNEQFF. The CDR3 nucleotides are TGTGCCAGTAGTATGCCGTCCGGGACAGGGGACAATGAGCAGTTCTTC. This chain connects TRBV19 to TRBJ2-1, with 10 bases fitting TRBD1. With V trimmed by 3 bases and J by 5 bases, 7 bases remained unmatched. The CDR3 totals 16 residues. Germline CDR1 LNHDA, CDR2 SQIVND (reference sequence).

The chain carries TRBV9 and TRBJ2-7; D possibly corresponds to TRBD2 (7 bases). The V gene lost 0 bases and the J gene lost 2 bases, with 15 bases spanning the gap. There are 16 residues in the CDR3. Germline-derived CDR1 and CDR2 are SGDLS and YYNGEE. In DNA form, the CDR3 reads TGTGCCAGCAGCGTAGAATCGGCGGGGGCTGCCTACGAGCAGTACTTC. Translated: CASSVESAGAAYEQYF.

This chain joins TRBV29-1 and TRBJ1-1; TRBD1 agrees at 10 bases. This CDR3 is built from 15 residues. The ends lost 4 bases at V and 1 base at J; junction bases unmatched: 6. Germline values: CDR1 SQVTM, CDR2 ANQGSEA. The CDR3 coding sequence is TGCAGCGTTGCTCGACAGGGGGCCGCGAACACTGAAGCTTTCTTT. Protein product: CSVARQGAANTEAFF.

The DNA of the CDR3 is TGTGCCAGCAGCCAGGATGCCCGGGCTGAAGCTTTCTTT. Translation: CASSQDARAEAFF. The chain joins TRBV4-2 to TRBJ1-1; D uncertain. The CDR3 is 13 amino acids. With 3 bases removed from V and 6 bases from J, the gap between germline ends came to 11 bases. Germline values: CDR1 LGHNA, CDR2 YNFKEQ.

This clone has just one count. The rearrangement joins TRBV6-6 to TRBJ2-1; 8 nucleotides line up with TRBD1. Germline V gene data show CDR1 as MNHNY and CDR2 as SVGAGI (reference sequence). This CDR3 is 16 amino acids long. The V segment lost 0 bases and the J segment 0 bases; nucleotides outside the gene matches: 1. This CDR3 reads CASSYSTGASYNEQFF. CDR3 DNA: TGTGCCAGCAGTTACTCGACAGGGGCCTCCTACAATGAGCAGTTCTTC.

The genes are TRBV2 and TRBJ2-3; a weak D match, TRBD2 (5 bases). V lost 1 base and J lost 7, with 9 bases in between. The CDR3 has 13 residues. Germline V gene lookup returns CDR1 SNHLY and CDR2 FYNNEI. The CDR3 spells CASSEGEWHTQYF. In DNA, the CDR3 is TGTGCCAGCAGTGAAGGGGAGTGGCATACGCAGTATTTT.

This rearrangement joins TRBV7-2 to TRBJ1-1, with D unresolved. CDR1 is SGHTA and CDR2 is FQGNSA in the germline V gene. Trimming left V 1 base short and J 4 bases short, with 16 bases between. The CDR3 has 16 residues. In DNA form, the CDR3 reads TGTGCCAGCAGCTTAGGCGTGGGCCCTGCGGCCACTGAAGCTTTCTTT. Encoded protein: CASSLGVGPAATEAFF.

The CDR3 sequence is CSARQGSSIYEQYF. CDR3 DNA sequence: TGCAGCGCCCGACAGGGGTCTTCTATCTACGAGCAGTACTTC. The V call is TRBV29-1, the J call TRBJ2-7, with 8 bases matching TRBD1. The CDR3 contains 14 residues. Per the germline V gene, CDR1 is SQVTM and CDR2 is ANQGSEA. The J segment lost 3 bases and the V segment lost 7 bases, leaving 11 bases of the junction unmatched.

A note on this clone: Other nucleotide sequences from this sample produce the same CDR3. The rearrangement uses TRBV5-1 and TRBJ2-7; no reliable D call. The CDR3 totals 13 residues. Trimming pared 4 bases from V and 3 bases from J, leaving 11 bases between. Germline-derived CDR1 and CDR2 are SGHRS and YFSETQ. The CDR3 DNA sequence: TGCGCCAGCAGCCGGCCTCCTAGCTACGAGCAGTACTTC. Protein: CASSRPPSYEQYF.

This clone was seen only a few times. The gene calls are TRBV4-1 and TRBJ2-1, with D perhaps assigned TRBD1 or TRBD2 (6 bases each). Germline lookup yields CDR1 MGHRA and CDR2 YSYEKL. Trimming pared 1 base from V and 5 bases from J, leaving 21 bases between. CDR3 length equals 18 residues. CDR3 loop: CASSQGRGLRLNNNEQFF. The DNA of the CDR3 is TGCGCCAGCAGCCAAGGACGGGGGCTTAGGCTGAATAACAATGAGCAGTTCTTC.